The rows below give T cell receptor beta chains drawn from one sample of a study of identical twins. TCRdb redid the calling of the 5' RACE reads with MiXCR, one entry per CDR3 protein. The sample has around 550,000 distinct CDR3 sequences, roughly 15% seen once. The same sample was also studied in work on yellow fever vaccine responses in identical twins.

The specimen sequenced was CD4+ T cells sorted from blood. The receptors stem from a young woman in good health. Each CDR3 is given with its conserved first and last residue. A D gene is named only where the DNA matches it firmly. Only part of the rows carry a size: once, few, many, or a class if the clone is expanded.

>TRBV14|TRBJ2-1|NA|NA
TGTGCCAGCAGCCAAGGATGGGGGGGGACAGGAGGGAATGAGCAGTTCTTC
CASSQGWGGTGGNEQFF
>TRBV20-1|TRBJ1-1|NA|NA
TGCAGTGCTCCTGGGGCGTTCGGCACTGAAGCTTTCTTT
CSAPGAFGTEAFF
>TRBV5-1|TRBJ2-3|NA|TRBD1
TGCGCCAGCAGCGCGAACAGGGGGGAGACAGATACGCAGTATTTT
CASSANRGETDTQYF
>TRBV11-2|TRBJ2-3|NA|TRBD2
TGTGCCAGCACCCTTAGCGGGGTCACAGATACGCAGTATTTT
CASTLSGVTDTQYF
>TRBV28|TRBJ2-1|NA|TRBD2
TGTGCCAGCAGTTCTATTCCTGGGACTAGCGGAAACTACAATGAGCAGTTCTTC
CASSSIPGTSGNYNEQFF
>TRBV7-3|TRBJ2-1|few|TRBD2
TGTGCCAGCAGCCTAGCGGGGTCGGCTCACAATGAGCAGTTCTTC
CASSLAGSAHNEQFF
>TRBV7-9|TRBJ2-5|few|NA
TGTGCCAGCAGCTTAAGGGCAGCCCAAGAGACCCAGTACTTC
CASSLRAAQETQYF
>TRBV24-1|TRBJ2-1|few|NA
TGTGCCACCAGTGAAGGGGTTGAGCAGTTCTTC
CATSEGVEQFF
>TRBV3-1|TRBJ1-4|few|TRBD1
TGTGCCAGCAGGGTGAACAGGGGTGAAAAACTGTTTTTT
CASRVNRGEKLFF
>TRBV24-1|TRBJ2-1|NA|NA
TGTGCCACCAGTGATTCTGCAGGGAATACCTACAATGAGCAGTTCTTC
CATSDSAGNTYNEQFF
>TRBV29-1|TRBJ2-5|many|TRBD1
TGCAGCGTTGAGAGGTGGACGACAGGGGGCGCGGAGACCCAGTACTTC
CSVERWTTGGAETQYF
>TRBV12-3/TRBV12-4|TRBJ2-7|many|NA
TGTGCCAGCAGTTTGGGGGCCCCCTACGAGCAGTACTTC
CASSLGAPYEQYF
>TRBV12-5|TRBJ1-4|few|TRBD1
TGTGCTAGTGGGGGGACAGTCGCAACTAATGAAAAACTGTTTTTT
CASGGTVATNEKLFF
>TRBV4-1|TRBJ2-3|few|TRBD2
TGCGCCAGCAGCCAAGCGTCCGTACTAGCGGGGGGCACAGATACGCAGTATTTT
CASSQASVLAGGTDTQYF
>TRBV20-1|TRBJ2-1|few|NA
TGCAGTGCGGGGGACATTTCGGGGTCCCATGAGCAGTTCTTC
CSAGDISGSHEQFF
>TRBV12-3/TRBV12-4|TRBJ2-5|few|NA
TGTGCCAGCAGTTTAGCGACCGGGGAGACCCAGTACTTC
CASSLATGETQYF
>TRBV5-1|TRBJ2-2|many|TRBD2
TGCGCCAGCAGCTTGGGGGCTAGCGGGAAAGCCGTTTCGGAGCTGTTTTTT
CASSLGASGKAVSELFF